The rows below give T cell receptor beta chains drawn from one sample of a study of T cell responses to AZD1222 COVID-19 vaccine. The table came from immunoSEQ multiplex PCR; TCRdb's copy has only in-frame clones and leaves some out. The sample records about 150,000 clones, around 85% being singletons. The material was peripheral blood, obtained on day 0 of MenACWY control vaccination. These receptors were collected from an adult in good health. The CDR3 runs from the conserved cysteine through the conserved F or W. The order of the fields is clone size, J gene, D gene, V gene, CDR3 protein, CDR3 DNA. A D gene is named only where the DNA matches it firmly. Not all rows give a size; the values are once, few, many and, for expanded clones, a class.

clone_size: few
j_call: TRBJ2-1
d_call: -
v_call: TRBV28
cdr3_aa: CASSLANEQFF
cdr3_nt: TGTGCCAGCAGTTTGGCCAATGAGCAGTTCTTC

clone_size: -
j_call: TRBJ1-2
d_call: -
v_call: TRBV12-3/TRBV12-4
cdr3_aa: CASGDRGNGYTF
cdr3_nt: TGTGCCAGCGGCGACCGAGGAAATGGCTACACCTTC

clone_size: -
j_call: TRBJ1-5
d_call: -
v_call: TRBV9
cdr3_aa: CASSETDRHGNQPQHF
cdr3_nt: TGTGCCAGCAGCGAGACGGACCGTCATGGCAATCAGCCCCAGCATTTT

clone_size: -
j_call: TRBJ2-5
d_call: TRBD2
v_call: TRBV2
cdr3_aa: CASSLGLAETQYF
cdr3_nt: TGTGCCAGCAGTTTAGGACTAGCAGAGACCCAGTACTTC

clone_size: few
j_call: TRBJ1-6
d_call: -
v_call: TRBV6-5
cdr3_aa: CASSYSGGFNSPLHF
cdr3_nt: TGTGCCAGCAGTTACTCGGGGGGGTTTAATTCACCCCTCCACTTT

clone_size: once
j_call: TRBJ2-7
d_call: TRBD1
v_call: TRBV28
cdr3_aa: CASSEGQGTGEQYF
cdr3_nt: TGTGCCAGCAGTGAAGGACAGGGAACGGGGGAGCAGTACTTC

clone_size: -
j_call: TRBJ1-2
d_call: -
v_call: TRBV18
cdr3_aa: CASSPEPNYGYTF
cdr3_nt: TGTGCCAGCTCACCCGAACCCAACTATGGCTACACCTTC

clone_size: -
j_call: TRBJ2-7
d_call: -
v_call: TRBV7-2
cdr3_aa: CASSSSGIEQYF
cdr3_nt: TGTGCCAGCAGCAGTAGTGGAATCGAGCAGTACTTC

clone_size: -
j_call: TRBJ1-6
d_call: -
v_call: TRBV3-1/TRBV3-2
cdr3_aa: CASSQSARGAPLHF
cdr3_nt: TGTGCCAGCAGCCAATCTGCCAGGGGAGCACCCCTCCACTTT

clone_size: medium-sized
j_call: TRBJ1-2
d_call: -
v_call: TRBV5-8
cdr3_aa: CASSLAGNYGYTF
cdr3_nt: TGTGCCAGCAGCTTGGCAGGGAACTATGGCTACACCTTC

clone_size: few
j_call: TRBJ1-1
d_call: TRBD1
v_call: TRBV30
cdr3_aa: CAWSRTGGTEAFF
cdr3_nt: TGTGCCTGGAGTAGAACAGGGGGCACTGAAGCTTTCTTT

clone_size: -
j_call: TRBJ1-2
d_call: -
v_call: TRBV6-5
cdr3_aa: CASSYGGKAGYTF
cdr3_nt: TGTGCCAGCAGTTACGGGGGCAAGGCTGGCTACACCTTC

clone_size: -
j_call: TRBJ1-4
d_call: -
v_call: TRBV11-2
cdr3_aa: CASSFGVGGFREKLFF
cdr3_nt: TGTGCCAGCAGCTTTGGGGTCGGGGGTTTTAGAGAAAAACTGTTTTTT

clone_size: -
j_call: TRBJ1-1
d_call: -
v_call: TRBV6-6
cdr3_aa: CASSYEGSAEAFF
cdr3_nt: TGTGCCAGCAGTTACGAGGGGAGCGCTGAAGCTTTCTTT

clone_size: -
j_call: TRBJ1-6
d_call: -
v_call: TRBV11-2
cdr3_aa: CASSPEVGPNSPLHF
cdr3_nt: TGTGCCAGCAGCCCTGAGGTAGGGCCGAATTCACCCCTCCACTTT

clone_size: -
j_call: TRBJ2-1
d_call: -
v_call: TRBV27
cdr3_aa: CASSLGLAIFEQFF
cdr3_nt: TGTGCCAGCAGTTTAGGGCTAGCCATCTTTGAGCAGTTCTTC

clone_size: -
j_call: TRBJ1-5
d_call: -
v_call: TRBV28
cdr3_aa: CAISASLNQPQHF
cdr3_nt: TGTGCCATTTCGGCTAGCCTCAATCAGCCCCAGCATTTT

clone_size: few
j_call: TRBJ2-2
d_call: -
v_call: TRBV12-2
cdr3_aa: CASRPPLTGGVLTGELFF
cdr3_nt: TGTGCAAGTCGCCCCCCACTGACAGGGGGAGTCCTGACCGGGGAGCTGTTTTTT

clone_size: -
j_call: TRBJ2-1
d_call: -
v_call: TRBV5-1
cdr3_aa: CASSLEGAYNEQFF
cdr3_nt: TGCGCCAGCAGCTTGGAAGGGGCTTACAATGAGCAGTTCTTC

clone_size: few
j_call: TRBJ2-2
d_call: TRBD1
v_call: TRBV11-2
cdr3_aa: CASSSGTGITGELFF
cdr3_nt: TGTGCCAGCAGCTCTGGGACAGGGATAACCGGGGAGCTGTTTTTT

clone_size: once
j_call: TRBJ1-2
d_call: -
v_call: TRBV7-9
cdr3_aa: CASSLANREGYGYTF
cdr3_nt: TGTGCCAGCAGCTTAGCGAACAGGGAAGGCTATGGCTACACCTTC

clone_size: -
j_call: TRBJ1-5
d_call: -
v_call: TRBV3-1/TRBV3-2
cdr3_aa: CASSQDREQPQHF
cdr3_nt: TGTGCCAGCAGCCAAGATAGGGAGCAGCCCCAGCATTTT

clone_size: -
j_call: TRBJ1-4
d_call: -
v_call: TRBV15
cdr3_aa: CATSGGQILNEKLFF
cdr3_nt: TGTGCCACCAGCGGAGGACAGATTCTTAATGAAAAACTGTTTTTT

clone_size: once
j_call: TRBJ1-5
d_call: -
v_call: TRBV19
cdr3_aa: CASSRDASYLNQPQHF
cdr3_nt: TGTGCCAGTAGCCGAGACGCCTCATACTTGAATCAGCCCCAGCATTTT

clone_size: -
j_call: TRBJ1-4
d_call: -
v_call: TRBV9
cdr3_aa: CASSPTHDRRNEKLFF
cdr3_nt: TGTGCCAGCAGCCCAACTCACGACAGGAGAAATGAAAAACTGTTTTTT

clone_size: few
j_call: TRBJ2-5
d_call: -
v_call: TRBV7-9
cdr3_aa: CASSLDFLVSGLLQETQYF
cdr3_nt: TGTGCCAGCAGCTTAGATTTTTTGGTTTCGGGACTGCTCCAAGAGACCCAGTACTTC

clone_size: -
j_call: TRBJ2-1
d_call: TRBD2
v_call: TRBV11-2
cdr3_aa: CASRPVGTSIYNEQFF
cdr3_nt: TGTGCCAGCAGACCGGTCGGGACTAGTATTTACAATGAGCAGTTCTTC

clone_size: -
j_call: TRBJ1-3
d_call: TRBD1
v_call: TRBV27
cdr3_aa: CASRHGTGGGGNTIYF
cdr3_nt: TGTGCCAGCAGGCACGGGACAGGGGGTGGTGGAAACACCATATATTTT

clone_size: -
j_call: TRBJ1-6
d_call: -
v_call: TRBV28
cdr3_aa: CASSPGFRGSYNSPLHF
cdr3_nt: TGTGCCAGCAGCCCTGGCTTCCGGGGCTCCTATAATTCACCCCTCCACTTT

clone_size: few
j_call: TRBJ2-1
d_call: TRBD1
v_call: TRBV19
cdr3_aa: CASTQTGWNEQFF
cdr3_nt: TGTGCCAGTACGCAGACAGGGTGGAATGAGCAGTTCTTC

clone_size: -
j_call: TRBJ2-1
d_call: -
v_call: TRBV5-6
cdr3_aa: CASSLGSRLYNEQFF
cdr3_nt: TGTGCCAGCAGCTTGGGCTCGCGCCTTTACAATGAGCAGTTCTTC

clone_size: -
j_call: TRBJ2-2
d_call: TRBD2
v_call: TRBV5-4
cdr3_aa: CASSLGLAGGTAGELFF
cdr3_nt: TGTGCCAGCAGCCTGGGACTAGCGGGAGGGACAGCCGGGGAGCTGTTTTTT

clone_size: -
j_call: TRBJ2-1
d_call: TRBD2
v_call: TRBV4-2
cdr3_aa: CASSQEFGGTGSYNEQFF
cdr3_nt: TGTGCCAGCAGCCAAGAGTTCGGGGGGACGGGATCTTACAATGAGCAGTTCTTC

clone_size: -
j_call: TRBJ2-7
d_call: -
v_call: TRBV29-1
cdr3_aa: CSVGLAYEQYF
cdr3_nt: TGCAGCGTTGGCCTAGCCTACGAGCAGTACTTC

clone_size: -
j_call: TRBJ2-1
d_call: -
v_call: TRBV5-1
cdr3_aa: CASSLEGDWYNEQFF
cdr3_nt: TGCGCCAGCAGCTTGGAGGGGGACTGGTACAATGAGCAGTTCTTC

clone_size: -
j_call: TRBJ2-1
d_call: -
v_call: TRBV3-1/TRBV3-2
cdr3_aa: CASSQPDIRSYNEQFF
cdr3_nt: TGTGCCAGCAGCCAGCCCGACATACGCTCCTACAATGAGCAGTTCTTC

clone_size: -
j_call: TRBJ1-1
d_call: TRBD1
v_call: TRBV29-1
cdr3_aa: CSVQPWGTGGFLGAFF
cdr3_nt: TGCAGCGTTCAACCTTGGGGGACAGGGGGCTTCCTGGGAGCTTTCTTT

clone_size: once
j_call: TRBJ2-1
d_call: TRBD2
v_call: TRBV6-2/TRBV6-3
cdr3_aa: CASSLTTGGSYNEQFF
cdr3_nt: TGTGCCAGCAGTTTAACAACGGGAGGCTCCTACAATGAGCAGTTCTTC